This entry is about one T cell receptor beta chain. Its antigen is undetermined. Germline CDR1 and CDR2: SGHAT and FQNNGV. This CDR3 is built from 11 residues. V lost 4 bases and J lost 8, with 6 bases in between. This entry comes from a study of cytomegalovirus exposure and HLA in healthy donors. Findings and caveats of the study: In a later analysis, a missense DCLRE1C variant was linked to TCR beta V- and J-gene trimming. Later on, an analysis showed TCR association rates differing by HLA locus, with DRB1 the most and HLA-C the fewest.

PCR used 60 Vbeta primers and 13 Jbeta primers. Measured with immunoSEQ multiplex PCR; TCRdb has only the in-frame clones, and not every one. The sample contains over 95,000 clones, over 65% of which appear only once. The clonotype originates from a woman aged 30 to 39 in good health and CMV-seropositive. This rearrangement joins TRBV11-2 to TRBJ2-1; D is undetermined. The sample consisted of PBMCs. The CDR3 is CASSSYDEQFF. Here the CDR3 DNA reads TGTGCCAGCAGCTCTTATGATGAGCAGTTCTTC.